This T cell receptor (beta chain) was captured by sequencing in a study of blood T cell repertoires in COVID-19. Across the whole study: Sources were T cells, B-cell-depleted T cells, or PBMCs; the material itself was cDNA or gDNA.

The assay was immunoSEQ multiplex PCR, and TCRdb's table has in-frame clones only and misses some. The sample holds roughly 230,000 clones, around 82% seen once. The germline gives CDR1 LGHDT, CDR2 YNNKEL (reference sequence). The CDR3 is 15 residues long. V was trimmed by 4 bases and J by 7 bases, leaving 14 bases between them. This sequence was found in a man in his fifties with active or convalescent COVID-19. The material sequenced was peripheral blood. The rearrangement joins TRBV3-1 (or the pseudogene TRBV3-2) to TRBJ1-6, with a possible D match to TRBD1 (5 bases). The CDR3 region has the DNA TGTGCCAGCAGCCCCCGGCGGGGGGAAAATTCACCCCTCCACTTT. Translating it yields CASSPRRGENSPLHF.